The 15 T cell receptor beta chains listed next were all sequenced from one sample in a study of T cells after yellow fever vaccination. TCRdb fed the 5' RACE reads into MiXCR, producing one record per CDR3 protein. The sample includes roughly 500,000 distinct CDR3 sequences, about a fifth of them seen just once. Sample: PBMCs, taken 15 days after the yellow fever booster vaccination. Every receptor here comes from a man younger than 40 who received the YFV17D yellow fever vaccine.

This clonotype has just a few counts. The V and J genes are TRBV20-1 and TRBJ2-1; TRBD2 matches 10 bases. The V segment lost 6 bases and the J segment 2 bases; nucleotides outside the gene matches: 4. CDR1 and CDR2 from the germline V gene are DFQATT and SNEGSKA (reference sequence). This CDR3 is built from 14 residues. The CDR3 reads CSAPAGGTYNEQFF. The CDR3 DNA follows: TGCAGTGCCCCAGCGGGGGGGACCTACAATGAGCAGTTCTTC.

The chain recombines TRBV7-2 with TRBJ2-3; TRBD2 aligns across 9 bases. V lost 0 bases and J lost 2; bases outside the gene matches: 3. This CDR3 is 16 amino acids long. Per the germline V gene, CDR1 is SGHTA and CDR2 is FQGNSA. This CDR3 is CASSLAGLAITDTQYF. The CDR3 region has the DNA TGTGCCAGCAGCTTAGCGGGACTAGCAATCACAGATACGCAGTATTTT. The whole variable domain, filled in from reference TRBV7-2 and TRBJ2-3, reads GAGVSQSPSNKVTEKGKDVELRCDPISGHTALYWYRQSLGQGLEFLIYFQGNSAPDKSGLPSDRFSAERTGGSVSTLTIQRTQQEDSAVYLCASSLAGLAITDTQYFGPGTRLTVL.

The chain couples TRBV5-1 to TRBJ2-1, with D perhaps matching TRBD1 or TRBD2 (5 bases each). Trimming cost V 0 bases and J 6 bases, with 13 bases left between them. Germline loops: CDR1 SGHRS, CDR2 YFSETQ. The CDR3 has 15 residues. The chain's CDR3 is CASSLAGSGSNEQFF. The CDR3 DNA reads TGCGCCAGCAGCTTGGCCGGGTCAGGGAGCAATGAGCAGTTCTTC.

About this clonotype: One end of the junction does not line up with germline, which may come from a read error. V usage is TRBV7-2 and J usage is TRBJ2-1; 8 nucleotides match TRBD2. This CDR3 has 13 amino acids. Per the germline V gene, CDR1 is SGHTA and CDR2 is FQGNSA. The CDR3 nucleotides read TGTGCCAGCAGGTTAGCGGGAATGAATGAGCAGTTCTTC. As protein: CASRLAGMNEQFF. The full variable domain, in which reference TRBV7-2 and TRBJ2-1 provide the parts outside the CDR3, is GAGVSQSPSNKVTEKGKDVELRCDPISGHTALYWYRQSLGQGLEFLIYFQGNSAPDKSGLPSDRFSAERTGGSVSTLTIQRTQQEDSAVYLCASRLAGMNEQFFGPGTRLTVL.

This clonotype showed up many times. Sequence at one end of the junction differs from germline and may be a read error. The genes are TRBV7-2 and TRBJ2-7; no clear D gene. Germline loops: CDR1 SGHTA, CDR2 FQGNSA. There are 12 residues in the CDR3. The CDR3 here is CASSLAGGEQYF. The DNA for the CDR3 is TGTGCCAGCAGTTTAGCCGGCGGCGAGCAGTACTTC.

On this clonotype: One base away lies a much larger clone, so this may be a sequencing read error. The chain uses TRBV7-6 and TRBJ2-3; the D call may be TRBD1 or TRBD2 (5 bases each). Germline-derived CDR1 and CDR2 are SGHVS and FNYEAQ. CDR3 length: 16 residues. This CDR3 reads CAGSRRDRESTDTQYF. CDR3 bases: TGTGCCGGCAGTCGCCGGGACCGAGAAAGCACAGATACGCAGTATTTT. Complete variable domain (other parts from reference TRBV7-6 and TRBJ2-3): GAGVSQSPRYKVTKRGQDVALRCDPISGHVSLYWYRQALGQGPEFLTYFNYEAQQDKSGLPNDRFSAERPEGSISTLTIQRTEQRDSAMYRCAGSRRDRESTDTQYFGPGTRLTVL.

This clonotype has a handful of counts. The V call is TRBV7-2, the J call TRBJ2-1, with D possibly called TRBD1 or TRBD2 (5 bases each). Germline loops: CDR1 SGHTA, CDR2 FQGNSA. V gave up 5 bases and J gave up 8 bases, with 22 bases separating them. The CDR3 has 16 residues. DNA of the CDR3: TGTGCCAGCAGCCCGAACTCCGGGACCATGAGGGATGAGCAGTTCTTC. This translates into CASSPNSGTMRDEQFF.

In this sample, this clonotype turned up a few times. This rearrangement joins TRBV5-6 to TRBJ2-7, with 10 bases matching TRBD2. V shed 2 bases, J shed 6 bases, and the junction held 11 bases outside the gene matches. Germline lookup yields CDR1 SGHDT and CDR2 YYEEEE. The CDR3 has 16 amino acids. CDR3 nucleotide sequence: TGTGCCAGCAGCTTTAAAGGGGGGCTAGCGGGAGTCGAGCAGTACTTC. Translating it yields CASSFKGGLAGVEQYF.

The genes are TRBV7-7 and TRBJ2-5; TRBD1 agrees at 7 bases. V gave up 5 bases and J gave up 2 bases; unmatched junction bases: 8. CDR3 length equals 15 residues. Germline V gene sequence: CDR1 SSHAT, CDR2 FNYEAQ (reference sequence). The chain's CDR3 is CASSLGTVSQETQYF. CDR3 nucleotide sequence: TGTGCCAGCAGCCTGGGGACAGTCTCTCAAGAGACCCAGTACTTC.

This clonotype has only a few counts. The CDR3: CASWAGSYNEQFF. The DNA of the CDR3 is TGTGCCAGCTGGGCGGGCTCCTACAATGAGCAGTTCTTC. The chain combines TRBV6-5 with TRBJ2-1; maybe TRBD2 (5 bases). This CDR3 is built from 13 residues. CDR1 is MNHEY and CDR2 is SVGAGI in the germline V gene. Trimming stripped 8 bases from V and 0 bases from J, with 8 bases between.

The chain joins TRBV12-3 or TRBV12-4 to TRBJ2-1; 7 nucleotides agree with TRBD1. This CDR3 is 16 amino acids long. V was clipped by 5 bases and J by 6 bases; unmatched bases: 13. CDR3 nucleotides: TGTGCCAGCAGTCACTTTGGCGAGGGGGCACTCAATGAGCAGTTCTTC. It encodes CASSHFGEGALNEQFF.

The chain couples TRBV5-6 to TRBJ2-2; a possible D gene is TRBD1 (5 bases). V shed 2 bases and J shed 6 bases, with 14 bases lying between them. Germline values: CDR1 SGHDT, CDR2 YYEEEE. The CDR3 has 15 amino acids. The CDR3 here is CASSFYRSFAGELFF. CDR3 DNA: TGTGCCAGCAGCTTTTACAGGTCTTTCGCCGGGGAGCTGTTTTTT.

This clonotype was found a few times. The chain joins TRBV10-3 to TRBJ1-5; TRBD1 aligns across 7 bases. V gave up 3 bases and J gave up 4 bases; unmatched junction bases: 9. This CDR3 region has 16 residues. Per germline, CDR1 ENHRY and CDR2 SYGVKD. CDR3 region: CAISDPRQGKNQPQHF. In nucleotides, the CDR3 is TGTGCCATCAGTGATCCTAGACAGGGCAAGAATCAGCCCCAGCATTTT.

This clonotype was recorded a few times. The chain employs TRBV20-1 and TRBJ1-1; possibly TRBD1 for D (5 bases). V lost 6 bases and J 7 bases, leaving 12 bases between the germline ends. Germline-derived CDR1 and CDR2 are DFQATT and SNEGSKA (reference sequence). The CDR3 consists of 11 residues. The CDR3 here is CSAAWGSEAFF. CDR3 bases: TGCAGTGCCGCCTGGGGGAGTGAAGCTTTCTTT.

This clonotype has only a few counts. The J gene is TRBJ2-5, the V gene TRBV28; maybe TRBD2 (6 bases). This CDR3 spans 14 amino acids. CDR1 is MDHEN and CDR2 is SYDVKM in the germline V gene. Trimming removed 6 bases at V and 0 bases at J, with 11 bases between. The CDR3 DNA is TGTGCCAGCAGCGGACGGGAGTACCAAGAGACCCAGTACTTC. Residues: CASSGREYQETQYF.